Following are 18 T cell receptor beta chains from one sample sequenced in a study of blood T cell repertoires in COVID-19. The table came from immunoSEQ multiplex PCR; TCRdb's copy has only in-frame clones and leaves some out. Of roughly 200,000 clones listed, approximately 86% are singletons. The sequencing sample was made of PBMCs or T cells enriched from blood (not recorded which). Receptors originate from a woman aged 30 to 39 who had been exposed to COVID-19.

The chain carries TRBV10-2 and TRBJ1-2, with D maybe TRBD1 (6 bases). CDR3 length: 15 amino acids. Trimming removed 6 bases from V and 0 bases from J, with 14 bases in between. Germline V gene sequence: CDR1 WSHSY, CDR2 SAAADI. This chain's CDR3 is CASSLQGVANYGYTF. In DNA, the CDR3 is TGCGCCAGCAGCTTACAGGGCGTTGCTAACTATGGCTACACCTTC.

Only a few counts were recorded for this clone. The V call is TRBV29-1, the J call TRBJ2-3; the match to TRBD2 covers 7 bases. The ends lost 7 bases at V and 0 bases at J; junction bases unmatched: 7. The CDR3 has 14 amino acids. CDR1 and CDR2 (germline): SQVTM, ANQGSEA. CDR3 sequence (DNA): TGCAGCGCCCGACCAGCGGGGAGCACAGATACGCAGTATTTT. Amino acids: CSARPAGSTDTQYF.

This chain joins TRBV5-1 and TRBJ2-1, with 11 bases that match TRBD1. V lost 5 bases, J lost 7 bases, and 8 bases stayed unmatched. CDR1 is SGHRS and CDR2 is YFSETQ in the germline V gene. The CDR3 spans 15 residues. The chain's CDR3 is CASRPGTGGENEQFF. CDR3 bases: TGCGCCAGCAGGCCGGGGACAGGGGGGGAGAATGAGCAGTTCTTC.

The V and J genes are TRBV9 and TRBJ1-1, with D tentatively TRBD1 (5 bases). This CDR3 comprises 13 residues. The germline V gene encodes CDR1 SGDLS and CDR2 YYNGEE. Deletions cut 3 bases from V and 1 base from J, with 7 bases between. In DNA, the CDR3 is TGTGCCAGCAGCGGGGGCGCGAACACTGAAGCTTTCTTT. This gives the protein CASSGGANTEAFF.

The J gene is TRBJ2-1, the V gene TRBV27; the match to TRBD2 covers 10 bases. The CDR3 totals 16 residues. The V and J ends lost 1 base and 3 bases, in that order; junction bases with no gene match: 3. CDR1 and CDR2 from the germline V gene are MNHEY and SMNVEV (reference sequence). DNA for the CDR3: TGTGCCAGCAGTTTATTCCCTAGCGGGGGCTACAATGAGCAGTTCTTC. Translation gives CASSLFPSGGYNEQFF.

The DNA of the CDR3 is TGTGCCACCAGCAGAGGGGAGGGACGCCTCAATCAGCCCCAGCATTTT. It yields the protein CATSRGEGRLNQPQHF. The rearrangement links TRBV15 to TRBJ1-5; TRBD1 is a possible D gene (5 bases). This CDR3 has 16 amino acids. V gave up 1 base and J gave up 3 bases, with 13 bases separating them. Germline assignment: CDR1 LNHNV and CDR2 YYDKDF (reference sequence).

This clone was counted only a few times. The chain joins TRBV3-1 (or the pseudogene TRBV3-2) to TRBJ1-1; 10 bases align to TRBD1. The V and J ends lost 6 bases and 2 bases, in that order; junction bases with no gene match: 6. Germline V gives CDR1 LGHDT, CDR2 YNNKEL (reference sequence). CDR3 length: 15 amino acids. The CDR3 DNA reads TGTGCCAGCAGGGAGGGGACAGGGGCAAACACTGAAGCTTTCTTT. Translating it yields CASREGTGANTEAFF.

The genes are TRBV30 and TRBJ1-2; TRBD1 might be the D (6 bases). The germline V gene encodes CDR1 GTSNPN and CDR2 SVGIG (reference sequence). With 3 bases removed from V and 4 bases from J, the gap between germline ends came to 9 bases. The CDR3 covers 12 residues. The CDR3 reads CAWRQGSYGYTF. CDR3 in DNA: TGTGCCTGGAGACAGGGAAGCTATGGCTACACCTTC.

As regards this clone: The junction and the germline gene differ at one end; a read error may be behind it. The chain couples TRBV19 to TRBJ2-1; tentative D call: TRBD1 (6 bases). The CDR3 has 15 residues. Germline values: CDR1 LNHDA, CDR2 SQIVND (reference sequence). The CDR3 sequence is CASSIALGLGGEQFF. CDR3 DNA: TGTGCCAGTAGCATAGCTCTAGGCCTAGGGGGTGAGCAGTTCTTC.

The CDR3 loop reads CASSETSRGNEQYF. The DNA of the CDR3 is TGTGCCAGCAGTGAAACGAGTCGGGGGAACGAGCAGTACTTC. The rearrangement joins TRBV2 to TRBJ2-7, with D possibly matching TRBD2 (6 bases). V was trimmed by 2 bases and J by 5 bases, leaving 13 bases between them. This CDR3 has 14 amino acids. Germline-derived CDR1 and CDR2 are SNHLY and FYNNEI.

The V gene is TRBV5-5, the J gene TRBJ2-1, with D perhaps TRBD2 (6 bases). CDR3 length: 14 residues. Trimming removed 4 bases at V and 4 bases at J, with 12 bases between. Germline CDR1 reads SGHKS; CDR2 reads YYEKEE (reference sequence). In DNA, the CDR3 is TGTGCCAGCAGCACCCACGGGGGTTACAATGAGCAGTTCTTC. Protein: CASSTHGGYNEQFF.

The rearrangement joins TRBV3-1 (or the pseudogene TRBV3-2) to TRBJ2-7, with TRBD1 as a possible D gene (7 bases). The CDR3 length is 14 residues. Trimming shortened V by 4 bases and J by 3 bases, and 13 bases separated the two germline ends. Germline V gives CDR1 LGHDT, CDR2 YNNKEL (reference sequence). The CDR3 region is CASSRTGEVYEQYF. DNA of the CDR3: TGTGCCAGCAGCCGCACAGGGGAGGTCTACGAGCAGTACTTC.

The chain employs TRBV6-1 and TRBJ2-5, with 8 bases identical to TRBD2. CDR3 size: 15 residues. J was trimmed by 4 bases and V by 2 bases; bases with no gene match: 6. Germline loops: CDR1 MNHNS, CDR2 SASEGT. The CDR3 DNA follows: TGTGCCAGCAGTGAATGGCGGGGGGTAGGAGAGACCCAGTACTTC. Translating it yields CASSEWRGVGETQYF.

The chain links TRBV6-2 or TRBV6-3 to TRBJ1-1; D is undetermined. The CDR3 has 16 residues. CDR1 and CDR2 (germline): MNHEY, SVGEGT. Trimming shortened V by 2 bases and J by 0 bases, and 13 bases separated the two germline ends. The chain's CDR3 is CASSYNLMGMNTEAFF. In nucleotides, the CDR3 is TGTGCCAGCAGTTACAATTTGATGGGCATGAACACTGAAGCTTTCTTT.

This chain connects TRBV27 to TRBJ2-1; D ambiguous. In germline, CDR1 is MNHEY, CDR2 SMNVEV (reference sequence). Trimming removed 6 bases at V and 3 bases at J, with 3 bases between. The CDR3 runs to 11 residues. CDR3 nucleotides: TGTGCCAGCAGCCTCTACAATGAGCAGTTCTTC. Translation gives CASSLYNEQFF.

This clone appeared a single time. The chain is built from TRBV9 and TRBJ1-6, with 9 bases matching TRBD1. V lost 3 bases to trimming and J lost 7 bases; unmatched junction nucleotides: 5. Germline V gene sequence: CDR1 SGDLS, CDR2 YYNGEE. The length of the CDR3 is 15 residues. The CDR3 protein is CASSATGGMNSPLHF. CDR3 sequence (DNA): TGTGCCAGCAGCGCCACAGGGGGCATGAATTCACCCCTCCACTTT.

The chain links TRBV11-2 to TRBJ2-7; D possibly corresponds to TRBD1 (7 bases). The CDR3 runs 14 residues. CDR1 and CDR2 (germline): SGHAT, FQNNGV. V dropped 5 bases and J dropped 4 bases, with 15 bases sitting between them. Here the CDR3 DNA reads TGTGCCAGCAGCGCCAGGGGGGAAGGATACGAGCAGTACTTC. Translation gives CASSARGEGYEQYF.

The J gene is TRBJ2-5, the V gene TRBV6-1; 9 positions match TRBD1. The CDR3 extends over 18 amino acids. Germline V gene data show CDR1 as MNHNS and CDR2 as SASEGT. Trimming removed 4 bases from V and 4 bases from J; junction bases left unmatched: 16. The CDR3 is CASSATHGSNRGRETQYF. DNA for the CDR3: TGTGCCAGCAGTGCGACCCACGGTTCAAACAGGGGGCGAGAGACCCAGTACTTC.